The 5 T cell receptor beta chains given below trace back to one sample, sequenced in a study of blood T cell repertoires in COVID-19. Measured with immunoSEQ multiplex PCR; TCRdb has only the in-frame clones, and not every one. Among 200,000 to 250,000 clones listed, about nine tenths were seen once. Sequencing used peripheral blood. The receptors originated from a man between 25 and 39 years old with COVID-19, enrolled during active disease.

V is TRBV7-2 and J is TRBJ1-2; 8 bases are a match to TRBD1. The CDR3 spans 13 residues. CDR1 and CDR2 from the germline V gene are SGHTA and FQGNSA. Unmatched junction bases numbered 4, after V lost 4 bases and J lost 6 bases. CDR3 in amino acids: CASSSPGGDGYTF. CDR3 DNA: TGTGCCAGCAGCTCTCCAGGGGGCGATGGCTACACCTTC.

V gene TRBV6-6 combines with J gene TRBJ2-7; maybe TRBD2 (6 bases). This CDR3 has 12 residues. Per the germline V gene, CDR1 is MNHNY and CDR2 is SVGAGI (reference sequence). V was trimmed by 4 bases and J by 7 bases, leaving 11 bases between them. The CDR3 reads CASSSGGEEQYF. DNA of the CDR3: TGTGCCAGCAGTTCCGGAGGGGAAGAGCAGTACTTC.

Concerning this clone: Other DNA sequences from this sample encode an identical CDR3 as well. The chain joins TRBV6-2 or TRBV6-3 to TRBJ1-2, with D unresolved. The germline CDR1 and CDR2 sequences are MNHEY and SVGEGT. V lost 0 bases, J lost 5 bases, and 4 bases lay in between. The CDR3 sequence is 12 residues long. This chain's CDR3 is CASSYSLYGYTF. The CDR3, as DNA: TGTGCCAGCAGTTACTCGTTATATGGCTACACCTTC.

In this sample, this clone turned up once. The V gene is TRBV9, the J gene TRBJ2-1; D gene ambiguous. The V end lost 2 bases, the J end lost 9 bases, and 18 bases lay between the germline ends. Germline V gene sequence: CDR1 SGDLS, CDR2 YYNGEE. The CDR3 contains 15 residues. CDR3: CASSVSLDEDLEQFF. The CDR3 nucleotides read TGTGCCAGCAGCGTTTCCTTGGATGAGGATCTTGAGCAGTTCTTC. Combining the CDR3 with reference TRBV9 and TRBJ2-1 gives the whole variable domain DSGVTQTPKHLITATGQRVTLRCSPRSGDLSVYWYQQSLDQGLQFLIQYYNGEERAKGNILERFSAQQFPDLHSELNLSSLELGDSALYFCASSVSLDEDLEQFFGPGTRLTVL.

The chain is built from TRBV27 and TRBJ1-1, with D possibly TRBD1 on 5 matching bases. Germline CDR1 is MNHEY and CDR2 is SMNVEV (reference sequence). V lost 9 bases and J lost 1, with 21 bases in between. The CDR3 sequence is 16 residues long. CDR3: CASRSGGRGPNTEAFF. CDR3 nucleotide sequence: TGTGCCAGTAGGTCCGGGGGGAGGGGCCCGAACACTGAAGCTTTCTTT.